These T cell receptor beta chains were read from a single sample in a study of blood T cell repertoires in COVID-19. Repertoires were generated with immunoSEQ multiplex PCR, while TCRdb's copy carries only in-frame clones and drops some. The sample contains over 150,000 clones, about 86% of which appear only once. The source material was peripheral blood. These receptors came from a woman in her sixties with acute or convalescent COVID-19. The CDR3 runs from the conserved cysteine through the conserved F or W. The order of the fields is clone size, D gene, V gene, J gene, CDR3 DNA, CDR3 protein. D genes are given only for firm matches. Size is stated for part of the rows, as once, few or many counts, or as a class when the clone is expanded.

abundance: -
d_gene: -
v_gene: TRBV7-2
j_gene: TRBJ1-5
CDR3nt: TGTGCCAGCAGCCCCCGGGACATATATAGCAATCAGCCCCAGCATTTT
CDR3aa: CASSPRDIYSNQPQHF

abundance: -
d_gene: TRBD1
v_gene: TRBV7-9
j_gene: TRBJ1-1
CDR3nt: TGTGCCAGCAGCTTAACAGACAGGGCTAACACTGAAGCTTTCTTT
CDR3aa: CASSLTDRANTEAFF

abundance: -
d_gene: TRBD1
v_gene: TRBV6-5
j_gene: TRBJ1-1
CDR3nt: TGTGCCAGCAGCGGACAGGCTACCAACACTGAAGCTTTCTTT
CDR3aa: CASSGQATNTEAFF

abundance: -
d_gene: TRBD1
v_gene: TRBV19
j_gene: TRBJ1-2
CDR3nt: TGTGCCACTCAAGACCGGGACAGGGTTAACTATGGCTACACCTTC
CDR3aa: CATQDRDRVNYGYTF

abundance: -
d_gene: -
v_gene: TRBV7-8
j_gene: TRBJ1-6
CDR3nt: TGTGCCAGCAGCCCGACAGGCTATAATTCACCCCTCCACTTT
CDR3aa: CASSPTGYNSPLHF

abundance: -
d_gene: -
v_gene: TRBV4-1
j_gene: TRBJ2-1
CDR3nt: TGCGCCAGCAGCCAAGATCTACGTGGGCGGGCAGCCTACAATGAGCAGTTCTTC
CDR3aa: CASSQDLRGRAAYNEQFF

abundance: -
d_gene: -
v_gene: TRBV10-2
j_gene: TRBJ2-5
CDR3nt: TGCGCCAGCCGACGAGGCCGGGAGACCCAGTACTTC
CDR3aa: CASRRGRETQYF

abundance: -
d_gene: -
v_gene: TRBV19
j_gene: TRBJ1-4
CDR3nt: TGTGCCAGCTGGACACCTTCAACTAATGAAAAACTGTTTTTT
CDR3aa: CASWTPSTNEKLFF

abundance: -
d_gene: TRBD1
v_gene: TRBV6-5
j_gene: TRBJ2-2
CDR3nt: TGTGCCAGCAGGACAGGGAGAAACACCGGGGAGCTGTTTTTT
CDR3aa: CASRTGRNTGELFF

abundance: -
d_gene: TRBD2
v_gene: TRBV7-8
j_gene: TRBJ2-5
CDR3nt: TGTGCCAGCAGCTTAGACCGGGCACTAGCGGGGATTGGGACCCAGTACTTC
CDR3aa: CASSLDRALAGIGTQYF

abundance: -
d_gene: -
v_gene: TRBV2
j_gene: TRBJ2-7
CDR3nt: TGTGCCAGCAAGGGGGGGAAGGACTACGAGCAGTACTTC
CDR3aa: CASKGGKDYEQYF

abundance: once
d_gene: -
v_gene: TRBV18
j_gene: TRBJ2-3
CDR3nt: TGTGCCAGCTCACCCGGGGTAGCCTTAGCTGGAGATACGCAGTATTTT
CDR3aa: CASSPGVALAGDTQYF

abundance: -
d_gene: -
v_gene: TRBV27
j_gene: TRBJ1-5
CDR3nt: TGTGCCAGCAGTTTATTCGGAAGGGGTGAGCGCAATCAGCCCCAGCATTTT
CDR3aa: CASSLFGRGERNQPQHF

abundance: -
d_gene: -
v_gene: TRBV6-1
j_gene: TRBJ1-5
CDR3nt: TGTGCCAGCAGTGAAGCGGGAGGCGCCAATCAGCCCCAGCATTTT
CDR3aa: CASSEAGGANQPQHF

abundance: few
d_gene: TRBD2
v_gene: TRBV10-2
j_gene: TRBJ2-1
CDR3nt: TGCGCCACACAACGTGCTAGCGGGGGGTGGTCCTACAATGAGCAGTTCTTC
CDR3aa: CATQRASGGWSYNEQFF

abundance: -
d_gene: -
v_gene: TRBV7-9
j_gene: TRBJ2-5
CDR3nt: TGTGCCAGCAGCTTTACGACGGGAGTAGAGACCCAGTACTTC
CDR3aa: CASSFTTGVETQYF

abundance: -
d_gene: TRBD1
v_gene: TRBV7-6
j_gene: TRBJ1-2
CDR3nt: TGTGCCAGCAGCCAGGGGGTCCCCTGGGGCTACACCTTC
CDR3aa: CASSQGVPWGYTF

abundance: -
d_gene: -
v_gene: TRBV6-5
j_gene: TRBJ2-1
CDR3nt: TGTGCCACCCTCCAGCGCGATGAGCAGTTCTTC
CDR3aa: CATLQRDEQFF

abundance: -
d_gene: -
v_gene: TRBV27
j_gene: TRBJ1-1
CDR3nt: TGTGCCAGCAGTTCAGGGATGAACACTGAAGCTTTCTTT
CDR3aa: CASSSGMNTEAFF

abundance: -
d_gene: TRBD1
v_gene: TRBV19
j_gene: TRBJ1-6
CDR3nt: TGTGCCAGTAGTGTGACACAGGGGGGGATTGGTTCACCCCTCCACTTT
CDR3aa: CASSVTQGGIGSPLHF

abundance: -
d_gene: -
v_gene: TRBV25-1
j_gene: TRBJ2-3
CDR3nt: TGTGCCAGCAGTGACCGCCCTGGAGCAGATACGCAGTATTTT
CDR3aa: CASSDRPGADTQYF

abundance: -
d_gene: -
v_gene: TRBV5-4
j_gene: TRBJ1-6
CDR3nt: TGTGCCAGCAGCTCCGACAGGAGGAATTCACCCCTCCACTTT
CDR3aa: CASSSDRRNSPLHF

abundance: -
d_gene: TRBD2
v_gene: TRBV7-6
j_gene: TRBJ2-3
CDR3nt: TGTGCCAGCAGCTTATATTCGGCCGGGGGGGGCCGGACAGATACGCAGTATTTT
CDR3aa: CASSLYSAGGGRTDTQYF

abundance: -
d_gene: -
v_gene: TRBV2
j_gene: TRBJ2-2
CDR3nt: TGTGCCAGCAGTGGGTTGGGGGCCGCGCCGAACACCGGGGAGCTGTTTTTT
CDR3aa: CASSGLGAAPNTGELFF